This TCR beta chain was found in a study of human T cells and chemical hapten exposure. Study details: Sensitization applied 2% DPC to about 2 cm by about 2 cm of upper inner arm skin. Scalp application of diphenylcyclopropenone was performed weekly in patients across the entire approximately 25-week study. Study-wide results and caveats: Expanded TCRs formed significantly more large CDR3 similarity clusters than controls.

MiXCR, run by TCRdb on the RACE reads, gives a single entry per CDR3 protein. The table records about 84,000 distinct CDR3 sequences, 10% to 12% of them present only once. This clonotype was detected a few times. The antigen remains unidentified. The CDR3 is made up of 13 amino acids. Germline values: CDR1 DFQATT, CDR2 SNEGSKA (reference sequence). V dropped 0 bases and J dropped 5 bases, with 8 bases sitting between them. As for time point: patch test 3, about 24 weeks after DPC sensitization. Treatment in this sample: therapeutic diphenylcyclopropenone sensitization with weekly scalp DPC. V and J are TRBV20-1 and TRBJ2-1; D not certain. Sequenced here: whole blood, sampled in connection with sensitization to the hapten diphenylcyclopropenone (DPC). The sequence derives from a woman aged 45 to 65 with alopecia areata. Some clones in this sample may be carry-over from other donors' samples. CDR3 region: CSARDQPNNEQFF. In DNA, the CDR3 is TGCAGTGCTAGAGATCAGCCAAACAATGAGCAGTTCTTC.